Given below is one TCR beta chain in context. The data were obtained in a study of shared clonotypes between healthy human individuals. Assay: immunoSEQ multiplex PCR; the TCRdb copy retains only in-frame clones and omits some. The data hold more than 1.2 million clones, with approximately 98.5% observed a single time. This CDR3 comprises 11 residues. Germline lookup yields CDR1 DFQATT and CDR2 SNEGSKA (reference sequence). V was pared by 3 bases and J by 8 bases, with 10 bases between. Each donor was a Caucasian adult residing in Nashville, Tennessee. This TCR was sampled from a man in his thirties or forties in good health. The genes are TRBV20-1 and TRBJ1-2; D not certain. The specimen sequenced was naive CD4+ T cells sorted from blood. Stated subset: CD45RA+ positively selected. Here the CDR3 reads CSARFIWGYTF. The CDR3 DNA is TGCAGTGCTAGGTTTATTTGGGGCTACACCTTC.